This T cell receptor beta chain was captured by sequencing in a study of blood T cells in healthy people across ages. With a J-beta primer mix and a sample-barcoded 5' primer, a second PCR ran about 7 to 11 cycles. MiXCR, run by TCRdb on the 5' RACE reads, gives a single entry per CDR3 protein. The sample yields around 800,000 distinct CDR3 sequences, 25% to 30% seen once. Germline loops: CDR1 MNHEY, CDR2 SMNVEV (reference sequence). V shed 5 bases and J shed 2 bases, with 14 bases lying between them. The CDR3 is 15 residues long. Study-level results: Versus aged donors, long-lived donors had higher diversity and more naive CD4+ cells.

This clonotype was detected only a few times. What it binds is not known. Separately, the same data were catalogued under a study of T cells of mothers and their children. This second study says: The study recruited a few healthy Caucasian mothers and their six children as donors. At a rate of around 1.4 ug per 15 ul, cDNA synthesis received all of the extracted RNA.

Sequenced sample: blood. This chain links TRBV27 with TRBJ2-3; the D is unclear. This TCR was sampled from a boy between 10 and 17 years old in good health. CDR3 in amino acids: CASSARSFDTDTQYF. CDR3 DNA: TGTGCCAGCAGTGCGAGAAGTTTCGACACAGATACGCAGTATTTT.